The present entry profiles one TCR beta chain with its context. This sample is part of a study of blood T cell repertoires in COVID-19. Study details: COVID-19 samples collected from the United States, Italy and Spain covered acute and convalescent phases.

Membership in each cohort depended on participant-reported clinical history. Authors' analysis steps: From reference gene primer amplification, estimates of nucleated cell counts were derived. Some clones are missing from TCRdb's copy, which holds only in-frame ones; the method was immunoSEQ multiplex PCR. D and trimming were read from the DNA, whereas the V and J calls and clone size are those reported in that table. There are a few hundred thousand clones in the sample; approximately 86% occur only once, and about 4.2% lies in the top ten. Sequencing used PBMCs or T cells enriched from blood (not recorded which). The TCR sequence derives from a woman aged 40 to 55 with acute COVID-19.

The chain's CDR3 is CASSTLAGGLEDTQYF. CDR3 sequence (DNA): TGTGCCAGCAGCACCCTAGCGGGAGGGCTTGAAGATACGCAGTATTTT. The chain is built from TRBV4-2 and TRBJ2-3, with TRBD2 matching 12 bases. Germline V lookup: CDR1 LGHNA, CDR2 YNFKEQ. The CDR3 is made up of 16 amino acids. The V and J ends lost 5 bases and 5 bases, in that order; junction bases with no gene match: 8.